A single sample gave rise to the 18 T cell receptor beta chains below, sequenced in a study of T cells after somatic rescue of genetic block (TCRdb year 2020). Libraries were made using the immunoSEQ multiplex PCR assay. TCRdb's version of the immuneACCESS table is confined to in-frame rearrangements and falls short of the full clone set. An unresolved V gene accounts for under half of the shortfall where checked; the remainder is of unknown origin. This sample comprises 110,000 or so clones, about 93% of them detected only once. Around 1.5% of the sample is in the top ten clones. The sample was peripheral blood mononuclear cells (PBMCs). These receptors came from a young woman.

The chain couples TRBV5-4 to TRBJ2-3, with D maybe TRBD2 (6 bases). Trimming cost V 6 bases and J 3 bases, with 11 bases left between them. The CDR3 runs to 13 residues. Germline V gene lookup returns CDR1 SGHNT and CDR2 YYREEE (reference sequence). CDR3 nucleotides: TGTGCCAGCACCCCTGGGGGGACAGATACGCAGTATTTT. Protein: CASTPGGTDTQYF.

The rearrangement joins TRBV27 to TRBJ1-6; D perhaps matches TRBD1 (5 bases). The CDR3 is made up of 14 amino acids. In germline, CDR1 is MNHEY, CDR2 SMNVEV (reference sequence). With 3 bases removed from V and 9 bases from J, the gap between germline ends came to 12 bases. For the CDR3, the DNA is TGTGCCAGCAGTTTCGGGTTGAGGGGTTCACCCCTCCACTTT. It is translated as CASSFGLRGSPLHF.

The chain couples TRBV4-2 to TRBJ2-1; TRBD2 aligns across 12 bases. Germline CDR1 and CDR2: LGHNA and YNFKEQ. There are 15 residues in the CDR3. Trimming removed 4 bases from V and 8 bases from J; junction bases left unmatched: 6. The DNA of the CDR3 is TGTGCCAGCAGCCGACTTGCTAGCGGGGGGGATGAGCAGTTCTTC. Translated: CASSRLASGGDEQFF.

This clone was detected once. The rearrangement joins TRBV30 to TRBJ2-3; no reliable D call. Germline V gene data show CDR1 as GTSNPN and CDR2 as SVGIG (reference sequence). The ends were cut back, 3 bases at V and 2 bases at J, with 3 bases in the middle. The CDR3 length is 11 residues. The DNA for the CDR3 is TGTGCCTGGAGGTACACAGATACGCAGTATTTT. Protein: CAWRYTDTQYF.

J is TRBJ1-4 and V is TRBV16; D is perhaps TRBD1 (6 bases). The CDR3 extends over 15 amino acids. Germline loops: CDR1 KGHSY, CDR2 FQNENV. V gave up 4 bases and J gave up 4 bases, with 13 bases separating them. The DNA of the CDR3 is TGTGCCAGCAGCCCCAAGGGGGAACATAATGAAAAACTGTTTTTT. Protein: CASSPKGEHNEKLFF.

V gene TRBV11-3 combines with J gene TRBJ2-1, with D possibly being TRBD1 or TRBD2 (7 bases each). CDR3 length equals 17 residues. Trimming cost V 5 bases and J 5 bases, with 22 bases left between them. The germline gives CDR1 SGHNT, CDR2 YENEEA. CDR3 coding DNA: TGTGCCAGCAGCCCCAGGGGGGCGGGGGTAAAGGACAATGAGCAGTTCTTC. Translation: CASSPRGAGVKDNEQFF. Full variable domain (rest looked up from reference TRBV11-3 and TRBJ2-1): EAGVVQSPRYKIIEKKQPVAFWCNPISGHNTLYWYLQNLGQGPELLIRYENEEAVDDSQLPKDRFSAERLKGVDSTLKIQPAELGDSAVYLCASSPRGAGVKDNEQFFGPGTRLTVL.

This clone has only one observation. The chain combines TRBV5-4 with TRBJ2-3; TRBD2 matches at 11 bases. The CDR3 length is 16 residues. Trimming took 4 bases from V and 0 from J; bases not matched to a gene: 4. CDR1 and CDR2 (germline): SGHNT, YYREEE (reference sequence). The CDR3 is CASSPRLAGSTDTQYF. CDR3 coding DNA: TGTGCCAGCAGCCCACGACTAGCGGGGAGCACAGATACGCAGTATTTT.

The V gene is TRBV7-9, the J gene TRBJ2-1; TRBD1 agrees at 10 bases. Germline V CDR1 and CDR2: SEHNR, FQNEAQ (reference sequence). Germline trimming cut 5 bases from V and 6 bases from J; bases unmatched to any gene: 7. This CDR3 has 15 amino acids. The CDR3 DNA is TGTGCCAGCAGCCCCCGGGACAGGGGAAGCAATGAGCAGTTCTTC. Residues: CASSPRDRGSNEQFF.

About this clone: An end of the junction does not agree with germline; a read error may underlie this. This sequence joins TRBV18 and TRBJ2-2; D might be TRBD1 (6 bases). Germline CDR1 is KGHSH and CDR2 is LQKENI. CDR3 length: 15 amino acids. The chain's CDR3 is CASSPQGPNTGELFF. The CDR3 coding sequence is TGTGCCAGCTCCCCACAGGGACCGAACACCGGGGAGCTGTTTTTT.

In this sample, this clone turned up once. The chain carries TRBV4-3 and TRBJ1-1; 8 bases match TRBD1. The CDR3 consists of 14 residues. V dropped 3 bases and J dropped 6; count of bases not matched to a gene: 6. The germline gives CDR1 LGHNA, CDR2 YSLEER. The CDR3 DNA follows: TGCGCCAGCAGCCAGACAGGGGAAGGGGCTGAAGCTTTCTTT. It is translated as CASSQTGEGAEAFF.

The rearrangement uses TRBV16 and TRBJ1-2; D perhaps matches TRBD1 (5 bases). Germline CDR1 KGHSY, CDR2 FQNENV. The V and J ends lost 4 bases and 8 bases respectively, with 20 bases between them. This CDR3 contains 15 residues. As DNA, the CDR3 is TGTGCCAGCAGCCCCGCACCGGGGGGTCTCGTGGGCTACACCTTC. Its protein product is CASSPAPGGLVGYTF.

This chain joins TRBV4-3 and TRBJ2-1; D is possibly TRBD2 (5 bases). V lost 6 bases and J lost 3, with 12 bases in between. The V gene's germline CDR1 is LGHNA and CDR2 YSLEER. The CDR3 is made up of 14 amino acids. DNA for the CDR3: TGCGCCAGCAGTTACGGTGGGAGCTACAATGAGCAGTTCTTC. Encoded protein: CASSYGGSYNEQFF.

The rearrangement joins TRBV7-8 to TRBJ1-2, with D maybe TRBD1 (5 bases). Trimming took 5 bases from V and 0 from J, leaving 13 bases between them. The length of the CDR3 is 15 residues. CDR1 is SGHVS, CDR2 FQNEAQ, per germline. The CDR3 loop reads CASSPYTTANYGYTF. In DNA, the CDR3 is TGTGCCAGCAGCCCATACACGACAGCTAACTATGGCTACACCTTC.

The chain uses TRBV6-5 and TRBJ1-5; no firm D call. There are 14 residues in the CDR3. CDR1 MNHEY and CDR2 SVGAGI come from the germline V gene. The V gene lost 6 bases and the J gene lost 4 bases, with 13 bases spanning the gap. CDR3 sequence: CASSPSMRNQPQHF. The CDR3, as DNA: TGTGCCAGCAGCCCGAGCATGAGGAATCAGCCCCAGCATTTT.

This clone was counted between two and nine times. V gene TRBV30 combines with J gene TRBJ1-5; D gene ambiguous. Per the germline V gene, CDR1 is GTSNPN and CDR2 is SVGIG (reference sequence). This CDR3 is 13 amino acids long. Trimming stripped 5 bases from V and 5 bases from J, with 13 bases between. CDR3 amino acids: CAWSGGMDQPQHF. The DNA of the CDR3 is TGTGCCTGGTCGGGAGGGATGGATCAGCCCCAGCATTTT.

The chain uses TRBV5-4 and TRBJ1-1; TRBD1 aligns across 10 bases. The V gene's germline CDR1 is SGHNT and CDR2 YYREEE (reference sequence). The CDR3 length is 16 residues. The ends lost 4 bases at V and 4 bases at J; junction bases unmatched: 10. For the CDR3, the DNA is TGTGCCAGCAGCATACCATTCGGGACAGGGGCCACTGAAGCTTTCTTT. Its protein is CASSIPFGTGATEAFF.

The chain has TRBV2 and TRBJ2-1; 10 nucleotides agree with TRBD2. The length of the CDR3 is 16 residues. V shed 6 bases and J 4 bases; nucleotides not matched to a gene: 9. Germline CDR1 and CDR2: SNHLY and FYNNEI. CDR3 DNA sequence: TGTGCCAGCAGAACAACCACTAGCGGGGCATACAATGAGCAGTTCTTC. As protein: CASRTTTSGAYNEQFF.

The chain has TRBV10-1 and TRBJ1-1; 9 nucleotides agree with TRBD1. There are 14 residues in the CDR3. Germline assignment: CDR1 WNHNN and CDR2 SYGVQD (reference sequence). The junction had 3 bases not matched to a gene; V was cut back by 6 bases and J by 1 base. This chain's CDR3 is CASRAGQGNTEAFF. The CDR3 nucleotides read TGCGCCAGCAGGGCGGGACAGGGGAACACTGAAGCTTTCTTT.